This T cell receptor (beta chain) was sequenced for a study of radiation and T cells in renal cell carcinoma. The protocol was immunoSEQ multiplex PCR, while the TCRdb copy is restricted to in-frame clones and leaves out a portion. The table has roughly 58,000 clones, about 80% seen once; the top ten hold about 6.4%. V was trimmed by 0 bases and J by 4 bases, leaving 5 bases between them. CDR3 length: 13 residues. The V gene's germline CDR1 is SGHRS and CDR2 YFSETQ. Notes on this clone: Its target is not known.

Whole-study results and caveats: From baseline, blood top tumor clonotypes peaked at 2 weeks post-radiation.

The sample's time point: blood 4 weeks post-SBRT, at nephrectomy. Described treatment: 15 Gy SBRT to primary tumor, nephrectomy 4 weeks later. Nephrectomy followed 15 Gy stereotactic body radiation by 4 weeks. Blood was sampled at baseline, 2 weeks and 4 weeks after SBRT. This renal cell carcinoma was of the clear cell type. This specimen was blood, taken from a patient whose treatment included radiotherapy and nephrectomy. This receptor was identified in a man aged 55 to 70 with renal cell carcinoma. V gene TRBV5-1 combines with J gene TRBJ2-1; D remains ambiguous. This CDR3 reads CASSLGPYNEQFF. The CDR3 DNA sequence: TGCGCCAGCAGCTTGGGTCCATACAATGAGCAGTTCTTC.